A selection of T cell receptor beta chains follows, all from one sample in a study of blood T cell repertoires in COVID-19. The assay was immunoSEQ multiplex PCR, and TCRdb's table has in-frame clones only and misses some. Of about 220,000 clones listed, 80% to 90% are singletons. Sequenced input: PBMCs or T cells enriched from blood (not recorded which). Receptors were obtained from a woman aged 45 to 65 with acute COVID-19. Each CDR3 is given with its conserved first and last residue. A D gene is named only where the DNA matches it firmly. Size is omitted from some rows. Given values are once, few, many or a class for expanded clones.

V gene	D gene	clone size	J gene	CDR3 DNA	CDR3 protein
TRBV30	NA	NA	TRBJ1-2	TGTGCCTGGAGTGTCAGGGGAAACTATGGCTACACCTTC	CAWSVRGNYGYTF
TRBV20-1	NA	NA	TRBJ1-5	TGCAGTGCTAGTTGGGGGGATAGCAATCAGCCCCAGCATTTT	CSASWGDSNQPQHF
TRBV5-6	NA	NA	TRBJ2-7	TGTGCCAGCAGCCTCAGACTAGGAGGGGTGGCCTACGAGCAGTACTTC	CASSLRLGGVAYEQYF
TRBV7-9	NA	NA	TRBJ2-5	TGTGCCGGCAGCGCCCGCTACGAGCTGTACTTC	CAGSARYELYF
TRBV2	NA	NA	TRBJ2-5	TGTGCCAGCAGTTATTCCCAGGAGACCCAGTACTTC	CASSYSQETQYF
TRBV16	NA	NA	TRBJ2-7	TGTGCCAGCACTTTGACTAGATCCTACGAGCAGTACTTC	CASTLTRSYEQYF
TRBV9	TRBD1	NA	TRBJ2-1	TGTGCCAGCAGCCCGCCGACAGGGGACAATGAGCAGTTCTTC	CASSPPTGDNEQFF
TRBV5-1	TRBD2	NA	TRBJ2-7	TGCGCCAGCAGCTTGACTAGCGGGAGTTCAAGCCACGAGCAGTACTTC	CASSLTSGSSSHEQYF
TRBV18	NA	NA	TRBJ1-1	TGTGCCAGCTCACTCTCCCCGACAGTTCTGAACACTGAAGCTTTCTTT	CASSLSPTVLNTEAFF
TRBV27	TRBD1	NA	TRBJ2-2	TGTGCCAGCAGCCCCCCCGTAGGGGGCCCCGGGGAGCTGTTTTTT	CASSPPVGGPGELFF
TRBV6-2/TRBV6-3	TRBD1	few	TRBJ1-2	TGTGCCAGCAGTTCCATCCGGGACAGGGGGCGCGAAGCCCATGGCTACACCTTC	CASSSIRDRGREAHGYTF
TRBV28	TRBD1	NA	TRBJ1-3	TGTGCCAGCAGTTCTACAGGGGTTCGGGGAAACACCATATATTTT	CASSSTGVRGNTIYF
TRBV10-3	TRBD1	once	TRBJ1-1	TGTGCCATCAGTCCCGGGACAGGGAAGGCGAACACTGAAGCTTTCTTT	CAISPGTGKANTEAFF
TRBV5-3	NA	NA	TRBJ1-1	TGTGCCAGAAGCTTGGCCTATAGAAACACTGAAGCTTTCTTT	CARSLAYRNTEAFF
TRBV5-6	NA	NA	TRBJ2-7	TGTGCCAGCAGCTTGAAGACACTGATAACCTACGAGCAGTACTTC	CASSLKTLITYEQYF
TRBV5-1	TRBD1	once	TRBJ1-2	TGCGCCAGCAGCTACACCCCCCCGGACAGGGCGGCCTATGGCTACACCTTC	CASSYTPPDRAAYGYTF
TRBV5-1	NA	NA	TRBJ2-5	TGCGCCAGCAGCTCAGGAGAGACCCAGTACTTC	CASSSGETQYF
TRBV5-1	TRBD1	few	TRBJ1-2	TGCGCCAGCAGCTTTGAGGGACAGGGATATTTGGGCTATGGCTACACCTTC	CASSFEGQGYLGYGYTF
TRBV11-2	TRBD1	NA	TRBJ2-5	TGTGCCAGCAGCTCGAGGGACAGGGGGCTGCTCCAAGAGACCCAGTACTTC	CASSSRDRGLLQETQYF
TRBV5-4	TRBD1	NA	TRBJ1-1	TGTGCCAGCAGCGAAGACAGGGGTGGCACTGAAGCTTTCTTT	CASSEDRGGTEAFF
TRBV15	NA	NA	TRBJ1-2	TGTGCCACCAGCAGAGATAGGGCAGGGTATGGCTACACCTTC	CATSRDRAGYGYTF
TRBV29-1	NA	NA	TRBJ2-7	TGCAGCGTTGGGAGCTCCTACGAGCAGTACTTC	CSVGSSYEQYF
TRBV5-1	TRBD2	once	TRBJ2-6	TGCGCCAGCAGCATCGGACTAGCGGGTTCTGGGGCCAACGTCCTGACTTTC	CASSIGLAGSGANVLTF
TRBV7-2	NA	NA	TRBJ2-1	TGTGCCAGCAGCTCCCCCTGGGGAGTAAACTACAATGAGCAGTTCTTC	CASSSPWGVNYNEQFF
TRBV28	TRBD1	NA	TRBJ2-7	TGTGCCAGCAGTTTGGGCTTCGGACAGGGAGGGTACTTC	CASSLGFGQGGYF
TRBV5-4	TRBD1	NA	TRBJ1-2	TGTGCCAGCAGCTTTCAGGGGGCCGGGTATGGCTACACCTTC	CASSFQGAGYGYTF
TRBV5-6	TRBD2	NA	TRBJ2-1	TGTGCCAGCAGCAGACTATGGCGGGAGGAGGATGAGCAGTTCTTC	CASSRLWREEDEQFF
TRBV5-4	TRBD1	NA	TRBJ1-2	TGTGCCAGCAGCGCAGACAGGGTCCGCGGCTACACCTTC	CASSADRVRGYTF
TRBV20-1	NA	NA	TRBJ1-3	TGCAGTGCTAGTAGGGGCTCTGGAAACACCATATATTTT	CSASRGSGNTIYF
TRBV5-1	TRBD1	NA	TRBJ2-3	TGCGCCAGCAGCTTTTCATGGACAGGGGCGGGAGATACGCAGTATTTT	CASSFSWTGAGDTQYF
TRBV9	NA	NA	TRBJ1-5	TGTGCCAGCAGCGATTCCAGGGTGCAGGGGAATCAGCCCCAGCATTTT	CASSDSRVQGNQPQHF
TRBV5-6	NA	NA	TRBJ1-5	TGTGCCAGCAGCTTGTTCCAGGGGACGGGTCAGCCCCAGCATTTT	CASSLFQGTGQPQHF
TRBV19	NA	once	TRBJ2-7	TGTGCCAGTAGTATCTCGGACAGCTTTCCCGACGAGCAGTACTTC	CASSISDSFPDEQYF
TRBV4-2	NA	once	TRBJ1-1	TGTGCCAGCAGCCTCCCTACCAGGGAAGCTTTCTTT	CASSLPTREAFF
TRBV7-3	NA	once	TRBJ2-1	TGTGCCAGCAGCTTACAGGGGGGAAGGTACAATGAGCAGTTCTTC	CASSLQGGRYNEQFF
TRBV28	NA	NA	TRBJ2-1	TGTGCCAGCAGACAGAGGGCTAGCGCTACCTACAATGAGCAGTTCTTC	CASRQRASATYNEQFF
TRBV6-5	TRBD2	NA	TRBJ2-1	TGTGCCAGCAGCCTGTCGCTAGCGGATTACAATGAGCAGTTCTTC	CASSLSLADYNEQFF
TRBV7-9	NA	NA	TRBJ2-5	TGTGCCAGCAGCCTCGGGGGGCCCCAAGAGACCCAGTACTTC	CASSLGGPQETQYF
TRBV4-3	TRBD1	NA	TRBJ1-1	TGCGCCAGCAGCCGAGGGACAGGGAGAGGGAACACTGAAGCTTTCTTT	CASSRGTGRGNTEAFF
TRBV4-1	TRBD2	NA	TRBJ2-7	TGCGCCAGCAGCCAAGTTGAGGCGGGAGGCTACGAGCAGTACTTC	CASSQVEAGGYEQYF
TRBV18	NA	NA	TRBJ2-7	TGTGCCAGCTCGACGGGCGAGGGCTACGAGCAGTACTTC	CASSTGEGYEQYF
TRBV3-1/TRBV3-2	NA	NA	TRBJ2-7	TGTGCCAGCAGCCAAGGCCGCCGCCTCCCTAACTCCTACGAGCAGTACTTC	CASSQGRRLPNSYEQYF